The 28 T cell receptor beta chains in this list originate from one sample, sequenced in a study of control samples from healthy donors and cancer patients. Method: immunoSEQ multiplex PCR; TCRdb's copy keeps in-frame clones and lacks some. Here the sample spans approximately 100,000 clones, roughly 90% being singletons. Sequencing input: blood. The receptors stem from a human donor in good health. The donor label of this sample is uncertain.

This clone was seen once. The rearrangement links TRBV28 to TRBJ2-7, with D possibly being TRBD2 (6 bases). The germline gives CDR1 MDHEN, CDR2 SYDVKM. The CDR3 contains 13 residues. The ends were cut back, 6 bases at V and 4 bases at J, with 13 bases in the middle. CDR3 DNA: TGTGCCAGCAGGGGAGGACCCGCTTACGAGCAGTACTTC. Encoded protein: CASRGGPAYEQYF.

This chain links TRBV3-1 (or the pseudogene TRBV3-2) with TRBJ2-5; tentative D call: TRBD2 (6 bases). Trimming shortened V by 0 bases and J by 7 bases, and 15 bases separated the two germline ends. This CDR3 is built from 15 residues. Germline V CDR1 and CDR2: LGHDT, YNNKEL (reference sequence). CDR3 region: CASSQESGTWWTQYF. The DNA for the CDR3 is TGTGCCAGCAGCCAAGAGTCCGGGACTTGGTGGACCCAGTACTTC.

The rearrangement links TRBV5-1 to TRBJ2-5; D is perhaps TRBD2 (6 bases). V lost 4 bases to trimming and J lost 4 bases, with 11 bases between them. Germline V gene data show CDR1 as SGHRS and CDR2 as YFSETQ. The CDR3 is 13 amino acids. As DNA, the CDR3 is TGCGCCAGCAGCACACTGGGACTAGAGACCCAGTACTTC. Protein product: CASSTLGLETQYF.

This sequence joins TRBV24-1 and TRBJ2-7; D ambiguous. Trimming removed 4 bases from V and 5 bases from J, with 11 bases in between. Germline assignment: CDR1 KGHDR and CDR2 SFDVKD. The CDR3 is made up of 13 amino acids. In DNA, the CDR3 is TGTGCCACCAGTGACCCCCTAGGTGACGAGCAGTACTTC. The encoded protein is CATSDPLGDEQYF.

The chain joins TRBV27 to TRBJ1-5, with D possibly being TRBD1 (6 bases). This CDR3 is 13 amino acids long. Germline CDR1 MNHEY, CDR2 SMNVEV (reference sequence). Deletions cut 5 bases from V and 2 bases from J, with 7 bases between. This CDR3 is CASSHRGNQPQHF. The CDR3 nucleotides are TGTGCCAGCAGTCACAGGGGCAATCAGCCCCAGCATTTT.

The CDR3 sequence is CASSIDTPPADGYTF. The CDR3 DNA reads as TGTGCCAGTAGTATAGATACACCTCCGGCGGATGGCTACACCTTC. V gene TRBV19 combines with J gene TRBJ1-2; D gene ambiguous. The V end lost 0 bases, the J end lost 6 bases, and 14 bases lay between the germline ends. The CDR3 contains 15 residues. Germline values: CDR1 LNHDA, CDR2 SQIVND (reference sequence).

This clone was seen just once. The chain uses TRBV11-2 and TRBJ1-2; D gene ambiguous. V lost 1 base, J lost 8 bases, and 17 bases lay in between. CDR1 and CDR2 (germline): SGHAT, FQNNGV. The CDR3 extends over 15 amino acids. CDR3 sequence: CASSLGPAKASGYTF. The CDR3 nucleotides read TGTGCCAGCAGCTTAGGGCCCGCAAAAGCTAGCGGCTACACCTTC. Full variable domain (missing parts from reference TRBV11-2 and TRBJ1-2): EAGVAQSPRYKIIEKRQSVAFWCNPISGHATLYWYQQILGQGPKLLIQFQNNGVVDDSQLPKDRFSAERLKGVDSTLKIQPAKLEDSAVYLCASSLGPAKASGYTFGSGTRLTVV.

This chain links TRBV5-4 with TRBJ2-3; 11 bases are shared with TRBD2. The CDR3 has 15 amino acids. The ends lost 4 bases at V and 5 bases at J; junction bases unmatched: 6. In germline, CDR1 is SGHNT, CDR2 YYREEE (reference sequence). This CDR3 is CASSQLAGGIDTQYF. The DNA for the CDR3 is TGTGCCAGCAGCCAGCTAGCGGGGGGAATAGATACGCAGTATTTT.

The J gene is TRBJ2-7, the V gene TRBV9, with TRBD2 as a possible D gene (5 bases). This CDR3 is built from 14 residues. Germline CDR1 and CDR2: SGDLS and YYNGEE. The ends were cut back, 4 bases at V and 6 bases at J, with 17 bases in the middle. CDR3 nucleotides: TGTGCCAGCAGCCCCCAGCTAGAAGCGGCCGAGCAGTACTTC. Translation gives CASSPQLEAAEQYF.

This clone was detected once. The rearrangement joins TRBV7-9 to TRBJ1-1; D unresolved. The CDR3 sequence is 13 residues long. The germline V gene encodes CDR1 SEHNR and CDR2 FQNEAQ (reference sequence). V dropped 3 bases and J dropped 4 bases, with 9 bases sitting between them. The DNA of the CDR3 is TGTGCCAGCAGCTTCGGGCGAAGCACTGAAGCTTTCTTT. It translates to CASSFGRSTEAFF. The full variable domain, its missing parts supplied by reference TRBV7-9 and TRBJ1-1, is DTGVSQNPRHKITKRGQNVTFRCDPISEHNRLYWYRQTLGQGPEFLTYFQNEAQLEKSRLLSDRFSAERPKGSFSTLEIQRTEQGDSAMYLCASSFGRSTEAFFGQGTRLTVV.

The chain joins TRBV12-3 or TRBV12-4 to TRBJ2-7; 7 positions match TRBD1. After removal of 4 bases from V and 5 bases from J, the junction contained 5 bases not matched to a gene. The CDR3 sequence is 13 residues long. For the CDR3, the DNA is TGTGCCAGCAGTTCCGGGACAGTTAACGAGCAGTACTTC. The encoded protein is CASSSGTVNEQYF.

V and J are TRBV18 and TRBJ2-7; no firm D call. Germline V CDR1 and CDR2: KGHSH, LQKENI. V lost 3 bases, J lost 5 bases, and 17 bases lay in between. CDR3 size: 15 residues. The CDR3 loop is CASSPGVSNWDEQYF. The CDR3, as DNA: TGTGCCAGCTCACCCGGAGTGAGTAATTGGGACGAGCAGTACTTC.

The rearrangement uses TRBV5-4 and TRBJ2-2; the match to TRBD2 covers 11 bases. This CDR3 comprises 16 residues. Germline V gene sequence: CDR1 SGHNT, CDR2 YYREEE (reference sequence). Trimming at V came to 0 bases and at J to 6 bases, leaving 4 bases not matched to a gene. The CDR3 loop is CASSLVAGGHAGELFF. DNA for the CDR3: TGTGCCAGCAGCTTGGTAGCGGGGGGGCACGCCGGGGAGCTGTTTTTT.

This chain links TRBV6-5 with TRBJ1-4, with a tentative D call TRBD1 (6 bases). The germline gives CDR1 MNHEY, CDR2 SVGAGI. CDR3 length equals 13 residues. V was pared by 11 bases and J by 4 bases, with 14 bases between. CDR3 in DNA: TGTGCCGCGGGGGGCTTAGATAATGAAAAACTGTTTTTT. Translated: CAAGGLDNEKLFF.

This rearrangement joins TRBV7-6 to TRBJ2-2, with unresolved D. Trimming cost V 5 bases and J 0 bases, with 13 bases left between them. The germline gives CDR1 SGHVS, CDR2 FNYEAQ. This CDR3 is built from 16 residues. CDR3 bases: TGTGCCAGCAGCCCGCGCCAGAGCACGAACACCGGGGAGCTGTTTTTT. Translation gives CASSPRQSTNTGELFF. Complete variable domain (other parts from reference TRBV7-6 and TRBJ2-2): GAGVSQSPRYKVTKRGQDVALRCDPISGHVSLYWYRQALGQGPEFLTYFNYEAQQDKSGLPNDRFSAERPEGSISTLTIQRTEQRDSAMYRCASSPRQSTNTGELFFGEGSRLTVL.

The CDR3 nucleotides are TGTGCCAGCAGCTTAGATGGGGGACGTTCGGATCAGCCCCAGCATTTT. As protein: CASSLDGGRSDQPQHF. The V call is TRBV7-2, the J call TRBJ1-5, with a tentative D call TRBD1 (5 bases). This CDR3 is built from 16 residues. CDR1 and CDR2 (germline): SGHTA, FQGNSA. V dropped 1 base and J dropped 5 bases, with 15 bases sitting between them.

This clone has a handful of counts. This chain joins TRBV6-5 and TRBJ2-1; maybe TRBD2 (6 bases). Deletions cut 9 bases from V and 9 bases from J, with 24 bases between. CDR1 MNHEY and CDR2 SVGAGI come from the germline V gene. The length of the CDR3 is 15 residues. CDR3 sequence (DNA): TGTGCCAGTCTTCCCGGGACTCACCCCAATACTGAGCAGTTCTTC. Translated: CASLPGTHPNTEQFF.

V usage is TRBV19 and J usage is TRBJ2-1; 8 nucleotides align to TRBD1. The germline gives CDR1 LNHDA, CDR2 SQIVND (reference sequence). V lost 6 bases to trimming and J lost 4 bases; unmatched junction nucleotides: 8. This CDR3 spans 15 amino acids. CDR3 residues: CASRGQGAIYNEQFF. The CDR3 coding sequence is TGTGCCAGTAGGGGGCAGGGGGCGATATACAATGAGCAGTTCTTC.

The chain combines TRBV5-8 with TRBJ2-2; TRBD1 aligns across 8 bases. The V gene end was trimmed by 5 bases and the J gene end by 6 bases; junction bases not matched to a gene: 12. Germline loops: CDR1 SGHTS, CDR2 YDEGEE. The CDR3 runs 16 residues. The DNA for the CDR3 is TGTGCCAGCAGGATAAGGACAGGGCAAGAGGCCGGGGAGCTGTTTTTT. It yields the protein CASRIRTGQEAGELFF.

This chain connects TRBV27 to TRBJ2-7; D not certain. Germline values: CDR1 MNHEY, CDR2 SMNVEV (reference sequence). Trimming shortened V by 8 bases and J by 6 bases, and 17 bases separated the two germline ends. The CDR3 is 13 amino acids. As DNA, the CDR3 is TGTGCCAGCGGATGGAAGGGTCGTTCCGAGCAGTACTTC. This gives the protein CASGWKGRSEQYF.

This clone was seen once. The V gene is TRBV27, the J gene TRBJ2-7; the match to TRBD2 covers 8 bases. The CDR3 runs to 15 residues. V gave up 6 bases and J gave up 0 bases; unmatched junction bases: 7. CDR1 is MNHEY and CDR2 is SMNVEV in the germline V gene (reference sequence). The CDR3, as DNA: TGTGCCAGCAGCCAGCCGCGGGGGGTCTCCTACGAGCAGTACTTC. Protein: CASSQPRGVSYEQYF.

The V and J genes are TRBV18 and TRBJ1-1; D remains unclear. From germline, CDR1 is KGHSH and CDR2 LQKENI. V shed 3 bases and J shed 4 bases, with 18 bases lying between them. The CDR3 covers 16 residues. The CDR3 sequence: CASSPEMIIMGTEAFF. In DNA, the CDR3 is TGTGCCAGCTCACCGGAGATGATTATAATGGGCACTGAAGCTTTCTTT. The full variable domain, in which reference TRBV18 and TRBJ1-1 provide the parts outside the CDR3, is NAGVMQNPRHLVRRRGQEARLRCSPMKGHSHVYWYRQLPEEGLKFMVYLQKENIIDESGMPKERFSAEFPKEGPSILRIQQVVRGDSAAYFCASSPEMIIMGTEAFFGQGTRLTVV.

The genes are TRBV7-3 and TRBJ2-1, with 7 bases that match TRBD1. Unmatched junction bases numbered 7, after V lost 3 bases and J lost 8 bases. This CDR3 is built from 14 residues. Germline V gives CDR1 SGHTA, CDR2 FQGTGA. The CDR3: CASSLRQGGDEQFF. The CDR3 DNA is TGTGCCAGCAGCTTGAGACAGGGTGGCGATGAGCAGTTCTTC.

CDR3 nucleotide sequence: TGTGCCAGCAGCGCATCCCAGACAGGACTCTATGGCTACACCTTC. Amino acids: CASSASQTGLYGYTF. The gene calls are TRBV6-5 and TRBJ1-2; D may be TRBD1 (6 bases). The length of the CDR3 is 15 residues. Trimming cost V 6 bases and J 4 bases, with 18 bases left between them. The germline gives CDR1 MNHEY, CDR2 SVGAGI.

CDR3 loop: CSAIEGRESTQYF. The CDR3 coding sequence is TGCAGTGCTATTGAGGGACGGGAGAGTACGCAGTATTTT. This chain uses TRBV20-1 with TRBJ2-3, with a possible D match to TRBD2 (6 bases). This CDR3 spans 13 amino acids. Trimming stripped 4 bases from V and 8 bases from J, with 16 bases between. Germline V CDR1 and CDR2: DFQATT, SNEGSKA (reference sequence).

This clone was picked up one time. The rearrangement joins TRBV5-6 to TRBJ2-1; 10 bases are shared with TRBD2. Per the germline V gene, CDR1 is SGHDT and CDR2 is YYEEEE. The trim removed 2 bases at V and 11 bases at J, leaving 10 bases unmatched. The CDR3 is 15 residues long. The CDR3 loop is CASSFDSGGAGKQFF. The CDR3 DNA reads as TGTGCCAGCAGCTTCGACAGCGGGGGGGCCGGCAAGCAGTTCTTC.

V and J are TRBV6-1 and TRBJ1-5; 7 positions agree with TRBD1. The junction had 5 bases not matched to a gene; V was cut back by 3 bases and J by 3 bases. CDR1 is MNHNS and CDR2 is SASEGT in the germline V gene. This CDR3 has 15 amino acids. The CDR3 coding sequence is TGTGCCAGCAGTGACGAGGGACAGATCAATCAGCCCCAGCATTTT. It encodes CASSDEGQINQPQHF.

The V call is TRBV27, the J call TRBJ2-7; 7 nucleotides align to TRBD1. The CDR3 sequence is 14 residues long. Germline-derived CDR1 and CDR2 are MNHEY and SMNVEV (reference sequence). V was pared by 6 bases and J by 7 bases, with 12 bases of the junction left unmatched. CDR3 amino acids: CASSHRGILREQYF. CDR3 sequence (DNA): TGTGCCAGCAGCCACAGGGGTATCTTACGAGAGCAGTACTTC.